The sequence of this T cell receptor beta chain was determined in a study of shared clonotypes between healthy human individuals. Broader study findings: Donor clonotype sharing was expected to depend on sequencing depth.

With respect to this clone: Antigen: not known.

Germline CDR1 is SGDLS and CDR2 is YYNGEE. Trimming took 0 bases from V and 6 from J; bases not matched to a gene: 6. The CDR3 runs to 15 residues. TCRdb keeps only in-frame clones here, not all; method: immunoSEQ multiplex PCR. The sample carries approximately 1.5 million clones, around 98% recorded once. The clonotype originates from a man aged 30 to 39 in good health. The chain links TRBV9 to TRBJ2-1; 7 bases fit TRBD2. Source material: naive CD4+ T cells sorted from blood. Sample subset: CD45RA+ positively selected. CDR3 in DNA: TGTGCCAGCAGCGTAGGGCCAGCGGGACTCAATGAGCAGTTCTTC. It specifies CASSVGPAGLNEQFF.